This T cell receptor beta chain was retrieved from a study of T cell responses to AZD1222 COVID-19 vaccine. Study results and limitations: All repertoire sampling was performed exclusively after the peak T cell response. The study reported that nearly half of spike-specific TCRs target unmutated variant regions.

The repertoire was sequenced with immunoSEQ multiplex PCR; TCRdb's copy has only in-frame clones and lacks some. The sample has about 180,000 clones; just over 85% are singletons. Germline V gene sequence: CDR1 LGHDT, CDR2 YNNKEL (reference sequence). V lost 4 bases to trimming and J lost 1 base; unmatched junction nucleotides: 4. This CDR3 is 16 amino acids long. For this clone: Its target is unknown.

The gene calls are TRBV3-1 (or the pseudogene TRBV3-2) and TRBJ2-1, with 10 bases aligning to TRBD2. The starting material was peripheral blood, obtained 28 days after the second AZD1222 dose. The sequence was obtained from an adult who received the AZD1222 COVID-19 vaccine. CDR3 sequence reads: CASSLSAGGSYNEQFF. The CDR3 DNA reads TGTGCCAGCAGCCTTTCAGCGGGGGGGTCCTACAATGAGCAGTTCTTC.